The rows below give T cell receptor beta chains drawn from one sample of a study of blood T cell repertoires in COVID-19. Data came from immunoSEQ multiplex PCR; TCRdb stores just in-frame clones and leaves some out. The table shows roughly 42,000 clones, with 85% to 90% occurring only once. The sample comprised peripheral blood. The source is a man aged 50-59 years with active COVID-19. Each CDR3 is given with its conserved first and last residue. Fields, in order: D gene, V gene, J gene, clone size, CDR3 DNA, CDR3 protein. A D gene is named only where the DNA matches it firmly. Size is omitted from some rows. Given values are once, few, many or a class for expanded clones.

D gene: NA
V gene: TRBV19
J gene: TRBJ2-2
clone size: NA
CDR3 DNA: TGTGCCAGTAGTATCCTGAAACTTTCGGGCACCGGGGAGCTGTTTTTT
CDR3 protein: CASSILKLSGTGELFF

D gene: NA
V gene: TRBV19
J gene: TRBJ1-1
clone size: NA
CDR3 DNA: TGTGCCAGTACCGCGACACGGCAGGGCACTGAAGCTTTCTTT
CDR3 protein: CASTATRQGTEAFF

D gene: TRBD2
V gene: TRBV7-3
J gene: TRBJ2-3
clone size: NA
CDR3 DNA: TGTGCCAGCAGCTCGACTAGCGGGGCCCCCCACACAGATACGCAGTATTTT
CDR3 protein: CASSSTSGAPHTDTQYF

D gene: TRBD2
V gene: TRBV5-4
J gene: TRBJ2-2
clone size: NA
CDR3 DNA: TGTGCCAGCAGGCCGCGAGCGGGGGGCGTGGGGGAGCTGTTTTTT
CDR3 protein: CASRPRAGGVGELFF

D gene: NA
V gene: TRBV15
J gene: TRBJ1-2
clone size: NA
CDR3 DNA: TGTGCCACCAGCAGAGATAAGCGGGGTAACTATGGCTACACCTTC
CDR3 protein: CATSRDKRGNYGYTF

D gene: TRBD2
V gene: TRBV27
J gene: TRBJ2-3
clone size: NA
CDR3 DNA: TGTGCCAGCAGTTTGGCCGCGGGGGACTCAGATACGCAGTATTTT
CDR3 protein: CASSLAAGDSDTQYF

D gene: TRBD1
V gene: TRBV27
J gene: TRBJ2-1
clone size: NA
CDR3 DNA: TGTGCCAGCAATATTGGGACAGGGGGAATCAATGAGCAGTTCTTC
CDR3 protein: CASNIGTGGINEQFF

D gene: TRBD1
V gene: TRBV25-1
J gene: TRBJ2-2
clone size: NA
CDR3 DNA: TGTGCCAGCACCGAAGACAGGGACACCGGGGAGCTGTTTTTT
CDR3 protein: CASTEDRDTGELFF

D gene: NA
V gene: TRBV6-5
J gene: TRBJ1-1
clone size: NA
CDR3 DNA: TGTGCCGTACTCGACAGTTACACTGAAGCTTTCTTT
CDR3 protein: CAVLDSYTEAFF

D gene: TRBD2
V gene: TRBV7-9
J gene: TRBJ2-1
clone size: few
CDR3 DNA: TGTGCCAGCAGCTTAGGTGGGACTAGCGGGTACAATGAGCAGTTCTTC
CDR3 protein: CASSLGGTSGYNEQFF

D gene: NA
V gene: TRBV10-3
J gene: TRBJ2-7
clone size: NA
CDR3 DNA: TGTGCCATCAGTGGCCCCAGAAGCGAGCAGTACTTC
CDR3 protein: CAISGPRSEQYF

D gene: TRBD1
V gene: TRBV9
J gene: TRBJ2-5
clone size: NA
CDR3 DNA: TGTGCCAGCAGCGTAGGCGACAGGGACCAAGAGACCCAGTACTTC
CDR3 protein: CASSVGDRDQETQYF

D gene: NA
V gene: TRBV7-3
J gene: TRBJ1-5
clone size: NA
CDR3 DNA: TGTGCCAGCAGCTTAGCTATCGATCAGCCCCAGCATTTT
CDR3 protein: CASSLAIDQPQHF

D gene: NA
V gene: TRBV14
J gene: TRBJ2-2
clone size: NA
CDR3 DNA: TGTGCCAGCAGCCAAGCTATGAACACCGGGGAGCTGTTTTTT
CDR3 protein: CASSQAMNTGELFF

D gene: TRBD1
V gene: TRBV19
J gene: TRBJ1-1
clone size: NA
CDR3 DNA: TGTGCCACGACGACAGGGTTGAACACTGAAGCTTTCTTT
CDR3 protein: CATTTGLNTEAFF

D gene: TRBD1
V gene: TRBV6-5
J gene: TRBJ2-7
clone size: NA
CDR3 DNA: TGTGCCAGCAGTCGGGACAGGACCTACGAGCAGTACTTC
CDR3 protein: CASSRDRTYEQYF

D gene: TRBD1
V gene: TRBV6-6
J gene: TRBJ2-7
clone size: NA
CDR3 DNA: TGTGCCAGCAGGACCGGGACAGGGGTTGGCGAGCAGTACTTC
CDR3 protein: CASRTGTGVGEQYF

D gene: TRBD1
V gene: TRBV5-5
J gene: TRBJ2-7
clone size: NA
CDR3 DNA: TGTGCCAGCAGCTTCGGTAGACAGGGGACCTACGAGCAGTACTTC
CDR3 protein: CASSFGRQGTYEQYF